This TCR beta chain originates from a study of blood T cell repertoires in COVID-19. This clone was detected once. J was trimmed by 3 bases and V by 11 bases; bases with no gene match: 9. This CDR3 comprises 14 residues. The germline CDR1 and CDR2 sequences are KGHDR and SFDVKD. Authors' data handling: The authors estimated nucleated cell counts from reference gene primer amplification. TCRdb's copy holds only in-frame clones and misses some; the assay was immunoSEQ multiplex PCR. The DNA gave D and trimming, while V, J and clone size come from that table. The sample consists of some 200,000 clones, 80% of them appearing once.

Sequences were obtained from peripheral blood. The rearrangement joins TRBV24-1 to TRBJ1-2; the match to TRBD1 covers 9 bases. This TCR derives from a woman aged 65 to 85 with acute or convalescent COVID-19. The CDR3 loop reads CAIQGGQGHYGYTF. In nucleotides, the CDR3 is TGTGCCATACAGGGGGGACAGGGCCACTATGGCTACACCTTC.